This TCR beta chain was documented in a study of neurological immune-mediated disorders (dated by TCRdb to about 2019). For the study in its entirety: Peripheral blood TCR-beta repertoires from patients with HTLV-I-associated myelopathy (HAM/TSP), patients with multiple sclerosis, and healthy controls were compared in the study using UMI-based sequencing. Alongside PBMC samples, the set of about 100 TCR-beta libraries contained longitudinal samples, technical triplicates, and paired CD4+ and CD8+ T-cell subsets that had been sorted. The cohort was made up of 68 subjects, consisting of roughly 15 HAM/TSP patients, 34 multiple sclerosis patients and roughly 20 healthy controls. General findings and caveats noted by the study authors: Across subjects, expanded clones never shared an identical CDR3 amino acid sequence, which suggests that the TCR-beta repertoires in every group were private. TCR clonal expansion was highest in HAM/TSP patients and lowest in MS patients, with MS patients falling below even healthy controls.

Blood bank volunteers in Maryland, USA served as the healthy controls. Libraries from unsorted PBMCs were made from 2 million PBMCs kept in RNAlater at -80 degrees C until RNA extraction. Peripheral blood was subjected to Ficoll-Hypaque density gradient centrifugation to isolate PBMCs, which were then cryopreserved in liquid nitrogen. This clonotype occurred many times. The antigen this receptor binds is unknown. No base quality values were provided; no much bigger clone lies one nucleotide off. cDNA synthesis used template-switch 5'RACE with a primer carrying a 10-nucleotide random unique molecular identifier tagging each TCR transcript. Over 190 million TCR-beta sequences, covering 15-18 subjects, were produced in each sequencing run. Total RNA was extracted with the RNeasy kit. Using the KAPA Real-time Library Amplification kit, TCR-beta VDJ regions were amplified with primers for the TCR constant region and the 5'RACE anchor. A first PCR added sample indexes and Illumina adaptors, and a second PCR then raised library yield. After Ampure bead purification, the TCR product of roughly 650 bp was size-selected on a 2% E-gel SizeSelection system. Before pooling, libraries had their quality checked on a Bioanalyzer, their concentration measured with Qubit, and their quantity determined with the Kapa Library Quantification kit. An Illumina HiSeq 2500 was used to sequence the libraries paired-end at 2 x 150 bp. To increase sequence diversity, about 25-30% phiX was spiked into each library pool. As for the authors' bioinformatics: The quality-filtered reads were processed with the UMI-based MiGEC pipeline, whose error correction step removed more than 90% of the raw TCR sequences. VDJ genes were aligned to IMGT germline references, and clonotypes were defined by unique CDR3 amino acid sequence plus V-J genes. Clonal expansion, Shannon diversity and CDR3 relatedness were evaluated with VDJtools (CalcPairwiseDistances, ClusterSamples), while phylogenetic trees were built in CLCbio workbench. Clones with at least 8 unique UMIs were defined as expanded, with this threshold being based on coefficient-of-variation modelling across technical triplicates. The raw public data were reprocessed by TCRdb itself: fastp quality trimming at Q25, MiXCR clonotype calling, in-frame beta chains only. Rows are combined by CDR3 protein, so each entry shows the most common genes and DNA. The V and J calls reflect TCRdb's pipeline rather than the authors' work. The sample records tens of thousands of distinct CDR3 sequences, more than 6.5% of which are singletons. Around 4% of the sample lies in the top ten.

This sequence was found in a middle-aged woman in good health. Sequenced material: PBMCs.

The sequenced DNA is TGTGCCAGCAGTCCCCCCACACAGGGGTACGTTGGAAACACCATATATTTT. The resulting protein is CASSPPTQGYVGNTIYF. Recombination connected TRBV7-9 to TRBJ1-3, with TRBD1 identical over 7 junction bases. Clipping removes 6 bases from V and 3 bases from J, with 14 as the unmatched junction base count. Its CDR3 holds 17 amino acids, cysteine through phenylalanine. Just the 51-base CDR3 DNA is kept, in frame starting at base 1. The CDR1 and CDR2 encoded by the germline V gene (reference sequence) are SEHNR and FQNEAQ.